Below, one TCR beta chain is given with its context. This entry belongs to a study of blood T cell repertoires in COVID-19. The method was immunoSEQ multiplex PCR; TCRdb's version includes in-frame clones alone and lacks a portion of them. The profile shows fewer than 300,000 clones, approximately 91% of them singletons. Everyone who took part was about 18 to 90 years old, and they came from about two dozen US areas. Germline CDR1 MNHEY, CDR2 SVGAGI. Trimming stripped 10 bases from V and 7 bases from J, with 19 bases between. The CDR3 totals 13 residues. The genes are TRBV6-5 and TRBJ2-5, with D maybe TRBD2 (6 bases). The specimen was PBMCs or T cells enriched from blood (not recorded which). The sequence was obtained from a woman between 35 and 50 years old with acute COVID-19. CDR3 region: CATLTRMDGTQYF. Written as DNA, the CDR3 is TGTGCCACGCTGACTAGGATGGATGGGACCCAGTACTTC.